These T cell receptor beta chains were read from a single sample in a study of blood T cell repertoires in COVID-19. Data came from immunoSEQ multiplex PCR; TCRdb stores just in-frame clones and leaves some out. Of around 93,000 clones in the sample, around 80% were seen once. Sequencing input: peripheral blood. The receptors shown here come from a man at least 80 years old with acute or convalescent COVID-19. Each CDR3 is given with its conserved first and last residue. Each record gives: CDR3 length, J gene, clone size, V gene, D gene, CDR3 DNA, CDR3 protein. D genes are given only for firm matches. Clone size is given for some rows only: seen once, a few or many times, or a class if the clone is expanded.

16 | TRBJ1-6 | NA | TRBV5-1 | TRBD1 | TGCGCCAGCAGCTTGGAGACCGGGACAGCCAATTCACCCCTCCACTTT | CASSLETGTANSPLHF
11 | TRBJ2-7 | few | TRBV28 | NA | TGTGCCAGCCGCGTAGACTACGAGCAGTACTTC | CASRVDYEQYF
14 | TRBJ1-5 | NA | TRBV7-2 | TRBD1 | TGTGCCAGCAGCGCATCCCTCCGGGACAGCTACCAGCATTTT | CASSASLRDSYQHF
14 | TRBJ2-4 | once | TRBV3-1/TRBV3-2 | TRBD1 | TGTGCCAGCAGTCGGACAGGTGCCAAAAACATTCAGTACTTC | CASSRTGAKNIQYF
15 | TRBJ2-7 | NA | TRBV7-2 | TRBD1 | TGTGCCAGCAGCTTAGCTTGGACAGGGACCTACGAGCAGTACTTC | CASSLAWTGTYEQYF
15 | TRBJ2-7 | few | TRBV11-2 | NA | TGTGCCAGCAGCCCGGGGGCGGGAGTGAGAGGCGAGCAGTACTTC | CASSPGAGVRGEQYF
14 | TRBJ2-3 | few | TRBV6-5 | NA | TGTGCCAGCAGAGAGACCGCTTCGGGGAATACGCAGTATTTT | CASRETASGNTQYF
16 | TRBJ1-3 | few | TRBV15 | TRBD1 | TGTGCCACCAGCAGAGATAGGGCAGGGGGCCGAAACACCATATATTTT | CATSRDRAGGRNTIYF
13 | TRBJ1-5 | NA | TRBV3-1/TRBV3-2 | NA | TGTGCCAGCAGCCTCAGGGCCCAACAGCCCCAGCATTTT | CASSLRAQQPQHF
12 | TRBJ1-5 | NA | TRBV19 | NA | TGTGCCAGTAGCGGGGGAAATCAGCCCCAGCATTTT | CASSGGNQPQHF
14 | TRBJ1-4 | NA | TRBV7-9 | NA | TGTGCCAGCAGCTTAAACAGGGATAATGAAAAACTGTTTTTT | CASSLNRDNEKLFF
15 | TRBJ2-3 | NA | TRBV7-6 | NA | TGTGCCAGCAGCTTAGAGGGGGACAGCACAGATACGCAGTATTTT | CASSLEGDSTDTQYF
15 | TRBJ2-2 | NA | TRBV9 | NA | TGTGCCAGCACTTGGGACTCCTCGAACACCGGGGAGCTGTTTTTT | CASTWDSSNTGELFF
13 | TRBJ2-7 | NA | TRBV4-1 | NA | TGCGCCAGCAGCCACAGGGTTTCCTACGAGCAGTACTTC | CASSHRVSYEQYF
16 | TRBJ2-3 | NA | TRBV19 | TRBD1 | TGTGCCAGTAGTGTCGGACAGGCTTCTAGCACAGATACGCAGTATTTT | CASSVGQASSTDTQYF
12 | TRBJ2-7 | NA | TRBV12-3/TRBV12-4 | NA | TGTGCCAGCAGTTTCAACGGCTACGAGCAGTACTTC | CASSFNGYEQYF
13 | TRBJ1-2 | NA | TRBV7-8 | NA | TGTGCCAGCAGCCGAGGGGGGGGCGGCGGCTACACCTTC | CASSRGGGGGYTF
15 | TRBJ1-1 | many | TRBV2 | NA | TGTGCCAGCAGTGAAGCGCTTTTCAGGGCTCGTGAAGCTTTCTTT | CASSEALFRAREAFF
13 | TRBJ2-7 | NA | TRBV3-1/TRBV3-2 | NA | TGTGCCAGCAGCCAAGTGAGCGTATACGAGCAGTACTTC | CASSQVSVYEQYF
12 | TRBJ2-1 | once | TRBV28 | NA | TGTGCCAGCAGTTTATTGAGCGGAGAGCAGTTCTTC | CASSLLSGEQFF
13 | TRBJ2-4 | NA | TRBV27 | NA | TGTGCCAGCAGGGGGTGGGACTTAAACATTCAGTACTTC | CASRGWDLNIQYF
18 | TRBJ2-5 | NA | TRBV28 | TRBD1 | TGTGCCAGCAGTTTATGGGACAGGTTTAGAAGGGGCCAAGAGACCCAGTACTTC | CASSLWDRFRRGQETQYF
14 | TRBJ1-1 | NA | TRBV6-2/TRBV6-3 | TRBD1 | TGTGCCAGCAGTTACCCCCGACAGGGGGATGAAGCTTTCTTT | CASSYPRQGDEAFF
14 | TRBJ1-4 | NA | TRBV7-9 | NA | TGTGCCAGCAGCTTAGTGTCTTCGGGAGGGAAACTGTTTTTT | CASSLVSSGGKLFF
14 | TRBJ1-2 | NA | TRBV24-1 | TRBD1 | TGTGCCACCAGTGAGCCCGGGACAGGCTATGGCTACACCTTC | CATSEPGTGYGYTF
15 | TRBJ1-5 | NA | TRBV5-8 | NA | TGTGCCAGCAGCCCCTCGGGACATCATAATCAGCCCCAGCATTTT | CASSPSGHHNQPQHF
14 | TRBJ1-2 | once | TRBV2 | NA | TGTGCCAGCAGCCTCGGACAAGGGCTATATGGCTACACCTTC | CASSLGQGLYGYTF
14 | TRBJ1-1 | NA | TRBV19 | NA | TGTGCCAGTAGTCGCAGTTTGGAGGTCACTGAAGCTTTCTTT | CASSRSLEVTEAFF
16 | TRBJ2-2 | NA | TRBV5-1 | TRBD2 | TGCGCCAGCAGTTGGGGGACTAGCGGGAGGAACGGGGAGCTGTTTTTT | CASSWGTSGRNGELFF
16 | TRBJ1-1 | NA | TRBV5-1 | NA | TGCGCCAGCAGCTCCCGGGGGGGGGAGTTGAACACTGAAGCTTTCTTT | CASSSRGGELNTEAFF
15 | TRBJ2-7 | NA | TRBV7-2 | NA | TGTGCCAGCAGCCCCCAGGTGGGAGGCTCCTACGAGCAGTACTTC | CASSPQVGGSYEQYF
17 | TRBJ1-3 | once | TRBV5-1 | TRBD1 | TGCGCCAGCAGCTTGGCCGGACAGGGCCTACCCGGAAACACCATATATTTT | CASSLAGQGLPGNTIYF
18 | TRBJ2-3 | once | TRBV7-2 | TRBD2 | TGTGCCAGCAGATGGGGACTAGCGGGAGGTCGACGCACAGATACGCAGTATTTT | CASRWGLAGGRRTDTQYF
14 | TRBJ1-6 | once | TRBV4-3 | NA | TGCGCCAGCAGCCGGGGAGTGCTTAATTCACCCCTCCACTTT | CASSRGVLNSPLHF
14 | TRBJ2-5 | few | TRBV6-1 | TRBD1 | TGTGCCAGCAGTGAACAGGGGGTTCAAGAGACCCAGTACTTC | CASSEQGVQETQYF
17 | TRBJ2-1 | NA | TRBV19 | TRBD1 | TGTGCCAGTAGTAGGGGACAGGGGGCAAGTTCCTACAATGAGCAGTTCTTC | CASSRGQGASSYNEQFF
15 | TRBJ2-3 | NA | TRBV10-1 | TRBD2 | TGCGCCAGCAGTGGCACACTAGCGGGGGAAGATACGCAGTATTTT | CASSGTLAGEDTQYF
14 | TRBJ1-2 | NA | TRBV19 | TRBD1 | TGTGCCAGTAGTATGGACAGGAGGAACTATGGCTACACCTTC | CASSMDRRNYGYTF
15 | TRBJ1-2 | few | TRBV5-1 | TRBD1 | TGCGCCAGCAGCCCCCCGGGACAGGGAGGCTATGGCTACACCTTC | CASSPPGQGGYGYTF
15 | TRBJ2-2 | many | TRBV5-1 | TRBD1 | TGCGCCAGCAGCTTTACAGGGGGCCACACCGGGGAGCTGTTTTTT | CASSFTGGHTGELFF